Below are 18 T cell receptor beta chains sequenced from a single sample in a study of blood T cells in healthy people across ages. The second PCR ran about 6 to 12 cycles with a sample-barcoded 5' primer and J-beta primers. TCRdb passed the 5' RACE reads through MiXCR, listing each CDR3 protein once. The table lists some 1.5 million distinct CDR3 sequences, 28% of them singletons. Sequenced: blood. The receptors were gathered from a woman aged 25 to 39 in good health.

The gene calls are TRBV20-1 and TRBJ2-3, with 10 positions matching TRBD2. The trim removed 6 bases at V and 0 bases at J, leaving 3 bases unmatched. Germline lookup yields CDR1 DFQATT and CDR2 SNEGSKA (reference sequence). The CDR3 has 14 residues. The CDR3 coding sequence is TGCAGTGCAGGACTAGCGGAAAGCACAGATACGCAGTATTTT. Its translation: CSAGLAESTDTQYF.

The gene calls are TRBV6-2 or TRBV6-3 and TRBJ2-7, with TRBD2 identical over 8 bases. Gene TRBJ2-5 matches the end of the DNA better, so the J call may be wrong. CDR3 size: 17 residues. Germline lookup yields CDR1 MNHEY and CDR2 SVGEGT. CDR3 DNA: TGTGCCAGCAGTTATTCCGCGGGGGGCGCGCCCCAAGAGACCCAGTACTTC. It yields the protein CASSYSAGGAPQETQYF.

Notes on this clonotype: At one boundary the junction diverges from the germline segment, which might be a read error. The CDR3 DNA reads TGTGCCACCAGCAGAGATGGACAGGGGAAATCTAACTATGGCTACGCCTTC. Protein sequence: CATSRDGQGKSNYGYAF. The chain is built from TRBV15 and TRBJ1-2; 9 bases agree with TRBD1. From germline, CDR1 is LNHNV and CDR2 YYDKDF (reference sequence). This CDR3 has 17 residues.

The gene calls are TRBV20-1 and TRBJ1-2, with D unresolved. Germline loops: CDR1 DFQATT, CDR2 SNEGSKA (reference sequence). This CDR3 is built from 12 residues. The ends were cut back, 4 bases at V and 4 bases at J, with 10 bases in the middle. CDR3 nucleotides: TGCAGTGCTATGGGCACAGCCTATGGCTACACCTTC. Amino acids: CSAMGTAYGYTF.

The V gene is TRBV30, the J gene TRBJ1-5; D gene ambiguous. This CDR3 comprises 13 residues. The V gene lost 3 bases and the J gene lost 4 bases, with 10 bases spanning the gap. Germline V gene sequence: CDR1 GTSNPN, CDR2 SVGIG (reference sequence). The CDR3 nucleotides read TGTGCCTGGAGAAGATGGGAGAATCAGCCCCAGCATTTT. This codes for CAWRRWENQPQHF.

For this clonotype: A read error may produce the germline difference seen at one junction end. V gene TRBV4-1 combines with J gene TRBJ2-1; 8 bases align to TRBD2. Germline CDR1 MGHRA, CDR2 YSYEKL. The CDR3 totals 18 residues. The CDR3 region has the DNA TGTGCCAGCAGTCCATTGACTGGCGGGAGGTCATCCTACAATGAGCAGTTCTTC. Translation: CASSPLTGGRSSYNEQFF.

This clonotype was recorded once. V gene TRBV7-9 combines with J gene TRBJ2-5; D remains unclear. The assigned J gene may be wrong: the sequence end matches TRBJ2-7 better. The CDR3 is 15 amino acids. Germline CDR1 reads SEHNR; CDR2 reads FQNEAQ (reference sequence). CDR3 region: CASSFHLDTPGEQYF. The CDR3 nucleotides read TGTGCCAGCAGCTTTCACCTTGATACACCTGGCGAGCAGTACTTC.

The chain recombines TRBV9 with TRBJ2-1; D remains ambiguous. This CDR3 has 14 residues. Germline-derived CDR1 and CDR2 are SGDLS and YYNGEE. Trimming took off 0 bases at V and 6 bases at J, with 10 bases between the two ends. The chain's CDR3 is CASSVDLDLNEQFF. The CDR3 nucleotides read TGTGCCAGCAGCGTAGACTTGGACCTCAATGAGCAGTTCTTC.

This clonotype was counted only a few times. This chain joins TRBV3-1 and TRBJ2-1; 9 nucleotides match TRBD2. With V trimmed by 2 bases and J by 2 bases, 19 bases remained unmatched. CDR3 length: 21 amino acids. Germline CDR1 is LGHDT and CDR2 is YNNKEL (reference sequence). CDR3 residues: CASSQTPGTSSGRGTYNEQFF. CDR3 coding DNA: TGTGCCAGCAGCCAAACTCCCGGGACTAGCAGTGGAAGGGGCACCTACAATGAGCAGTTCTTC.

This clonotype was found many times. This chain joins TRBV20-1 and TRBJ2-6; no clear D. This CDR3 is built from 14 residues. V gave up 5 bases and J gave up 1 base, with 9 bases separating them. Germline V gene lookup returns CDR1 DFQATT and CDR2 SNEGSKA (reference sequence). CDR3 nucleotides: TGCAGTGCTCATGGGGTGTCTGGGGCCAACGTCCTGACTTTC. This translates into CSAHGVSGANVLTF.

The chain carries TRBV29-1 and TRBJ2-1; 9 nucleotides align to TRBD1. Germline values: CDR1 SQVTM, CDR2 ANQGSEA. The V and J ends lost 6 bases and 0 bases, in that order; junction bases with no gene match: 18. The CDR3 sequence is 19 residues long. CDR3 protein: CSVRGRWDRDSSSYNEQFF. CDR3 DNA sequence: TGCAGCGTGCGCGGAAGATGGGACAGGGACTCGAGCTCCTACAATGAGCAGTTCTTC.

This clonotype appeared a few times. The gene calls are TRBV6-2 or TRBV6-3 and TRBJ2-1; 7 positions match TRBD2. J lost 4 bases, V lost 6 bases, and 9 bases had no gene match. CDR1 MNHEY and CDR2 SVGEGT come from the germline V gene. The CDR3 has 15 residues. CDR3 bases: TGTGCCAGCAGAGAAAGCGGGAACCTATACAATGAGCAGTTCTTC. Translation: CASRESGNLYNEQFF.

The rearrangement joins TRBV6-1 to TRBJ2-5; tentative D call: TRBD2 (5 bases). V was cut by 2 bases and J by 2 bases, with 12 bases left in between. The CDR3 runs 15 residues. Germline lookup yields CDR1 MNHNS and CDR2 SASEGT. CDR3 bases: TGTGCCAGCAGTGAACAACCTAGCAAACAAGAGACCCAGTACTTC. Protein sequence: CASSEQPSKQETQYF.

This clonotype was counted a few times. This rearrangement joins TRBV5-1 to TRBJ2-3, with D tentatively TRBD2 (5 bases). The CDR3 totals 15 residues. Deletions cut 4 bases from V and 5 bases from J, with 17 bases between. Germline assignment: CDR1 SGHRS and CDR2 YFSETQ. This CDR3 reads CASSRTATGLDTQYF. Written as DNA, the CDR3 is TGCGCCAGCAGCCGCACGGCTACGGGGTTAGATACGCAGTATTTT.

This clonotype was seen more than once but under ten times. CDR3 bases: TGCGCCAGCAGCTTGCAGTTTTTGGTGAAAGAGACCCAGTACTTC. Amino acid sequence: CASSLQFLVKETQYF. The chain joins TRBV5-1 to TRBJ2-5; D gene ambiguous. The CDR3 runs to 15 residues. Germline CDR1 reads SGHRS; CDR2 reads YFSETQ. V was trimmed by 1 base and J by 3 bases, leaving 13 bases between them.

The chain couples TRBV5-4 to TRBJ2-1, with 8 bases identical to TRBD1. With 0 bases clipped from V and 5 bases from J, the junction kept 1 base outside the gene matches. Germline V lookup: CDR1 SGHNT, CDR2 YYREEE (reference sequence). The CDR3 extends over 14 amino acids. The CDR3 sequence is CASSLEGQDNEQFF. CDR3 nucleotides: TGTGCCAGCAGCTTGGAGGGACAGGACAATGAGCAGTTCTTC.

This clonotype has ten or more counts. The chain has TRBV13 and TRBJ2-7; D call uncertain. Germline V gives CDR1 PRHDT, CDR2 FYEKMQ (reference sequence). V lost 1 base, J lost 1 base, and 8 bases lay in between. CDR3 length: 14 amino acids. The CDR3 loop is CASSLDAFSYEQYF. For the CDR3, the DNA is TGTGCCAGCAGCTTAGACGCCTTTTCCTACGAGCAGTACTTC.

A remark on this clonotype: At one end the junction does not follow the germline gene, possibly because of a read error. The rearrangement uses TRBV13 and TRBJ2-1; 14 nucleotides line up with TRBD2. CDR1 PRHDT and CDR2 FYEKMQ come from the germline V gene (reference sequence). The CDR3 loop spans 17 amino acids. This CDR3 reads CASSAGLAGVNEETQFF. CDR3 DNA: TGTGCTAGCAGCGCGGGACTAGCGGGGGTAAATGAAGAGACCCAGTTCTTC.